Sequencing of this TCR beta chain was carried out in a study of post-analysis software for immune sequencing data. Across the study: Patients with relapsing-remitting, secondary progressive and progressive-relapsing multiple sclerosis courses were all represented. Study outcomes and limitations: Strong co-clustering by F measure was evident for samples that had been prepared in the same batch. Four or five TRBV segments were more frequent in patients than controls; TRBV5-6, TRBV5-1 and TRBV20-1 belonged to this group. Compared with controls, patients showed significantly lower normalized Chao1 diversity.

This clonotype was counted at least ten times. Antigen unknown. Tagging with unique molecular identifiers was a feature of the TCR beta cDNA libraries. T cells numbering about 0.9 to 11 million yielded roughly 500,000 cDNA molecules. MiXCR, run by TCRdb on the PCR reads, gives a single entry per CDR3 protein. The sample contains fewer than 900,000 distinct CDR3 sequences, approximately 44% of which appear only once. V lost 4 bases and J 2 bases, leaving 7 bases between the germline ends. Germline V CDR1 and CDR2: SEHNR, FQNEAQ (reference sequence). This CDR3 is 13 amino acids long. The chain carries TRBV7-9 and TRBJ2-3; D remains unclear. Sequencing used blood. The clonotype originates from a girl under 18 with multiple sclerosis. CDR3 DNA sequence: TGTGCCAGCAGCTCCAAACTCACAGATACGCAGTATTTT. Its protein is CASSSKLTDTQYF. Complete variable domain (other parts from reference TRBV7-9 and TRBJ2-3): DTGVSQNPRHKITKRGQNVTFRCDPISEHNRLYWYRQTLGQGPEFLTYFQNEAQLEKSRLLSDRFSAERPKGSFSTLEIQRTEQGDSAMYLCASSSKLTDTQYFGPGTRLTVL.